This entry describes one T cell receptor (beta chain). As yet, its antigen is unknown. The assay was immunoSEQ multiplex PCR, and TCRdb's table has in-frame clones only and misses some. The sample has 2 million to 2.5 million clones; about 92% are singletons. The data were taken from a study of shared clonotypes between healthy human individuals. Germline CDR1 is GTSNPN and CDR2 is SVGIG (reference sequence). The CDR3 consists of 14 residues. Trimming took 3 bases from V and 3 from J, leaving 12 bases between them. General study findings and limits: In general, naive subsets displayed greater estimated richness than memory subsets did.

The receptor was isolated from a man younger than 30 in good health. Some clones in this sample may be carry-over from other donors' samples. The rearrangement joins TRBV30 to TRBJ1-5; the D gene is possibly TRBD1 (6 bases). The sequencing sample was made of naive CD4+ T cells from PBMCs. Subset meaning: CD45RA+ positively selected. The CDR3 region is CAWSDRQANQPQHF. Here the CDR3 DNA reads TGTGCCTGGAGCGACCGACAGGCCAATCAGCCCCAGCATTTT.